The table lists the clone carrying this T cell receptor (beta chain) with a few counts. Its antigen remains unknown. The record originates from a study of T cells in Graves' hyperthyroidism and ophthalmopathy. RNA transcripts yielded amplified TCR beta CDR3 regions. A set of HTBI primers served as the primers for a first-round RT-PCR of the TCR CDR3. MiXCR, run by TCRdb on the multiplex PCR reads, gives a single entry per CDR3 protein. The table has 400,000 or so distinct CDR3 sequences, roughly 15% seen once. The study's findings and limits: Most clonotypes expanded in the thyroid (above 0.001) were also present in blood.

Uncontrolled infection, other autoimmune disease, pregnancy or lactation barred patients from enrollment. Diagnostic assessment was based on clinical symptoms, serum thyroxine and TRAb, thyroid ultrasound and orbital computed tomography. The PBMCs had their origin in around 10 ml of fresh peripheral blood. The sequence was obtained from an older woman with Graves' ophthalmopathy. The sample taken for sequencing was blood.

DNA of the CDR3: TGCGCCAGCAGCTTGGTTCTGGGGCCCGCCTACGAGCAGTACTTC. It is translated as CASSLVLGPAYEQYF. V and J are TRBV5-1 and TRBJ2-7; TRBD1 might be the D (5 bases). The germline CDR1 and CDR2 sequences are SGHRS and YFSETQ. Trimming cost V 0 bases and J 2 bases, with 12 bases left between them. The CDR3 extends over 15 amino acids.